This T cell receptor (beta chain) was recovered during a study of response to subunit inactivated influenza vaccine. CDR1 MGHRA and CDR2 YSYEKL come from the germline V gene. This CDR3 comprises 15 residues. Trimming pared 1 base from V and 2 bases from J, leaving 9 bases between. TCRdb used MiXCR to reprocess the RT-PCR reads, holding one entry per CDR3 protein. This sample has around 790,000 distinct CDR3 sequences; around 20% occur once, and the top ten carry 9.5% to 13%. Overall study findings and caveats: That few new T cells are recruited by each seasonal influenza vaccination was the authors' suggestion.

This clonotype was recorded a few times. What it binds is not known. The starting material was PBMCs from blood, obtained 4 to 6 days after vaccination. This TCR derives from a man in his fifties or sixties who received an inactivated influenza vaccine. The J gene is TRBJ2-1, the V gene TRBV4-1; no reliable D call. In DNA form, the CDR3 reads TGCGCCAGCAGCCAAGTTTACAGCCCCTACAATGAGCAGTTCTTC. Its protein product is CASSQVYSPYNEQFF.